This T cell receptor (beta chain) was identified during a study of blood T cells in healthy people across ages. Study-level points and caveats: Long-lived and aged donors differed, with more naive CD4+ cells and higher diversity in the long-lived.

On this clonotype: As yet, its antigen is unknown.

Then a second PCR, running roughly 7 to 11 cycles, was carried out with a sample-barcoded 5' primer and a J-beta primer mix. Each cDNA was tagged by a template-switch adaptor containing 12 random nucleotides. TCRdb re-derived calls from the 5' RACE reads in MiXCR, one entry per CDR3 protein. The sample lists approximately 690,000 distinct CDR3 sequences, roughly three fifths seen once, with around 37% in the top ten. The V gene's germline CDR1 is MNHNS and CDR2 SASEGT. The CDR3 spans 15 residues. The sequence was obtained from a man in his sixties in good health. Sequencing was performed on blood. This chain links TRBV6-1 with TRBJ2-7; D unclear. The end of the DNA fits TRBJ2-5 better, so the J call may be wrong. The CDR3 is CASSDPGRIQETQYF. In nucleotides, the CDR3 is TGTGCCAGCAGTGATCCCGGACGGATCCAAGAGACCCAGTACTTC.